A selection of T cell receptor beta chains follows, all from one sample in a study of OX40 agonist ivuxolimab in advanced cancers. Some clones are missing from TCRdb's copy, which holds only in-frame ones; the method was immunoSEQ multiplex PCR. The table lists 50,000 to 75,000 clones, around 85% of them singletons. The sample here was CD4+ or CD8+ T cells sorted from blood, taken in a trial of the OX40 agonist ivuxolimab. The receptor source for this set is an adult with an advanced solid tumor such as melanoma, head and neck, liver or kidney cancer. The CDR3 runs from the conserved cysteine through the conserved F or W. Fields, in order: V gene, clone size, J gene, D gene, CDR3 DNA, CDR3 protein. D genes are given only for firm matches. For some rows the clone size is stated as once, few or many, or as a class when expanded; others skip it.

V gene: TRBV29-1; clone size: .; J gene: TRBJ1-4; D gene: .; CDR3 DNA: TGCAGCGTTTCGGGTATCACAAGGGAAAAACTGTTTTTT; CDR3 protein: CSVSGITREKLFF
V gene: TRBV30; clone size: .; J gene: TRBJ2-2; D gene: .; CDR3 DNA: TGTGCCTGGAGTATTATAAGCGGAAGGGGGGAGCTGTTTTTT; CDR3 protein: CAWSIISGRGELFF
V gene: TRBV6-6; clone size: .; J gene: TRBJ2-7; D gene: TRBD1; CDR3 DNA: TGTGCCAGCAGTTACCCTCCCCCGGGACAGGGAAACGAGCAGTACTTC; CDR3 protein: CASSYPPPGQGNEQYF
V gene: TRBV4-2; clone size: few; J gene: TRBJ1-2; D gene: TRBD1; CDR3 DNA: TGTGCCAGCAGCGACAGGGTTAACTATGGCTACACCTTC; CDR3 protein: CASSDRVNYGYTF
V gene: TRBV5-1; clone size: few; J gene: TRBJ2-7; D gene: TRBD2; CDR3 DNA: TGCGCCAGCAGCTTGGATGGACTAGCGCACTCCTACGAGCAGTACTTC; CDR3 protein: CASSLDGLAHSYEQYF
V gene: TRBV7-9; clone size: .; J gene: TRBJ1-2; D gene: .; CDR3 DNA: TGTGCCAGCAGCTTAGCGGAAACAGGGCTCTCTAACTATGGCTACACCTTC; CDR3 protein: CASSLAETGLSNYGYTF
V gene: TRBV30; clone size: .; J gene: TRBJ1-4; D gene: .; CDR3 DNA: TGTGCCTGGGCCAAGGACTCGACCGAAAAACTGTTTTTT; CDR3 protein: CAWAKDSTEKLFF
V gene: TRBV7-2; clone size: .; J gene: TRBJ2-7; D gene: TRBD1; CDR3 DNA: TGTGCCAGCAGCTTCGCGGGGACAGGGGCTGGTGAGCAGTACTTC; CDR3 protein: CASSFAGTGAGEQYF
V gene: TRBV7-9; clone size: .; J gene: TRBJ2-3; D gene: .; CDR3 DNA: TGTGCCAGCAGCACCTGGAAGAGAGCGGGCAGCACAGATACGCAGTATTTT; CDR3 protein: CASSTWKRAGSTDTQYF
V gene: TRBV5-8; clone size: .; J gene: TRBJ2-3; D gene: TRBD2; CDR3 DNA: TGTGCCAGCAGATTAGCGGGAGGGCCCCCAGATACGCAGTATTTT; CDR3 protein: CASRLAGGPPDTQYF
V gene: TRBV23-1; clone size: .; J gene: TRBJ2-4; D gene: .; CDR3 DNA: TGCGCCAGCAGTCACCCCGGGGGGCCCGCCAAAAACATTCAGTACTTC; CDR3 protein: CASSHPGGPAKNIQYF
V gene: TRBV4-1; clone size: .; J gene: TRBJ1-2; D gene: .; CDR3 DNA: TGCGCCAGCAGTCCGACCGGTAACTATGGCTACACCTTC; CDR3 protein: CASSPTGNYGYTF
V gene: TRBV7-2; clone size: .; J gene: TRBJ2-5; D gene: TRBD1; CDR3 DNA: TGTGCCAGCAGCTTAGTGACAGGGTCCGCGGAGACCCAGTACTTC; CDR3 protein: CASSLVTGSAETQYF
V gene: TRBV15; clone size: .; J gene: TRBJ1-5; D gene: .; CDR3 DNA: TGTGCCACCAGCAGAGGGGGGTCTGATCAGCCCCAGCATTTT; CDR3 protein: CATSRGGSDQPQHF
V gene: TRBV7-3; clone size: .; J gene: TRBJ2-1; D gene: .; CDR3 DNA: TGTGCCAGCAGCCGTGACCTGGGAACCGATGAGCAGTTCTTC; CDR3 protein: CASSRDLGTDEQFF
V gene: TRBV18; clone size: .; J gene: TRBJ2-3; D gene: .; CDR3 DNA: TGTGCCAGCTCACGCACCACGGCGCTGACAGATACGCAGTATTTT; CDR3 protein: CASSRTTALTDTQYF
V gene: TRBV5-8; clone size: .; J gene: TRBJ2-3; D gene: TRBD2; CDR3 DNA: TGTGCCAGCAGCTTCTCGACTAGCGGGATGGGAGATACGCAGTATTTT; CDR3 protein: CASSFSTSGMGDTQYF
V gene: TRBV15; clone size: few; J gene: TRBJ1-5; D gene: .; CDR3 DNA: TGTGCCACCAGCACAGGGTATAATAGCAATCAGCCCCAGCATTTT; CDR3 protein: CATSTGYNSNQPQHF
V gene: TRBV5-6; clone size: .; J gene: TRBJ2-5; D gene: .; CDR3 DNA: TGTGCCAGCAGCCGTGGGCAAGAGACCCAGTACTTC; CDR3 protein: CASSRGQETQYF
V gene: TRBV5-1; clone size: .; J gene: TRBJ2-7; D gene: .; CDR3 DNA: TGCGCCAGCAGCACGGACTATTACGAGCAGTACTTC; CDR3 protein: CASSTDYYEQYF
V gene: TRBV28; clone size: .; J gene: TRBJ2-5; D gene: .; CDR3 DNA: TGTGCCAGCAGTTTCCTGGTTGAGACCCAGTACTTC; CDR3 protein: CASSFLVETQYF
V gene: TRBV28; clone size: few; J gene: TRBJ1-3; D gene: .; CDR3 DNA: TGTGCCAGCTTGGGAGGGGGGCGAACCGGAAACACCATATATTTT; CDR3 protein: CASLGGGRTGNTIYF
V gene: TRBV19; clone size: .; J gene: TRBJ2-2; D gene: .; CDR3 DNA: TGTGCCAGTAGTTCCCAGGGGGGCTCCGGGGAGCTGTTTTTT; CDR3 protein: CASSSQGGSGELFF
V gene: TRBV2; clone size: once; J gene: TRBJ2-4; D gene: .; CDR3 DNA: TGTGCCAGCAGTGAGATTTTTGGGCAGGGGAAAAACATTCAGTACTTC; CDR3 protein: CASSEIFGQGKNIQYF
V gene: TRBV27; clone size: .; J gene: TRBJ1-1; D gene: .; CDR3 DNA: TGTGCCAGCAGTGCGACACGACTCAGCACTGAAGCTTTCTTT; CDR3 protein: CASSATRLSTEAFF
V gene: TRBV29-1; clone size: .; J gene: TRBJ1-2; D gene: .; CDR3 DNA: TGCAGCGTCACCCAAGGCGGCTATGGCTACACCTTC; CDR3 protein: CSVTQGGYGYTF
V gene: TRBV27; clone size: once; J gene: TRBJ2-3; D gene: .; CDR3 DNA: .; CDR3 protein: CASSSSGTQYF
V gene: TRBV25-1; clone size: .; J gene: TRBJ1-4; D gene: .; CDR3 DNA: TGTGCCAGCAGTGCCCTGACAGGAACTAATGAAAAACTGTTTTTT; CDR3 protein: CASSALTGTNEKLFF
V gene: TRBV4-1; clone size: .; J gene: TRBJ1-5; D gene: .; CDR3 DNA: TGCGCCAGCAGCCAAGACCGGGTTGGGGCCCAGGATCAGCCCCAGCATTTT; CDR3 protein: CASSQDRVGAQDQPQHF
V gene: TRBV30; clone size: .; J gene: TRBJ2-3; D gene: TRBD2; CDR3 DNA: TGTGCCTGGAGTGCCCCGATAGCGGGAGGCACAGATACGCAGTATTTT; CDR3 protein: CAWSAPIAGGTDTQYF
V gene: TRBV19; clone size: .; J gene: TRBJ2-7; D gene: .; CDR3 DNA: TGTGCCAGTAGTCCTGGGGTAACGGGACCGGGGCTAATGCAGTACTTC; CDR3 protein: CASSPGVTGPGLMQYF
V gene: TRBV4-2; clone size: .; J gene: TRBJ2-7; D gene: TRBD2; CDR3 DNA: TGTGCCAGCAGCCAGCCCGGGACTAGCGGGAGTGGGGAGCAGTACTTC; CDR3 protein: CASSQPGTSGSGEQYF
V gene: TRBV5-1; clone size: .; J gene: TRBJ1-1; D gene: TRBD1; CDR3 DNA: TGCGCCAGCAGCTTATCCGGGACAGGGAACACTGAAGCTTTCTTT; CDR3 protein: CASSLSGTGNTEAFF
V gene: TRBV5-1; clone size: once; J gene: TRBJ2-2; D gene: .; CDR3 DNA: TGCGCCAGCAGAAGGGAAGGGTCAACCGGGGAGCTGTTTTTT; CDR3 protein: CASRREGSTGELFF
V gene: TRBV5-6; clone size: .; J gene: TRBJ2-6; D gene: .; CDR3 DNA: TGTGCCAGCAGCTTGCCCGGCTTGGGTCCTCTGACTTTC; CDR3 protein: CASSLPGLGPLTF
V gene: TRBV7-2; clone size: .; J gene: TRBJ2-1; D gene: TRBD1; CDR3 DNA: TGTGCCAGCAGCTCCCGGACAGGGGGCCTCTACAATGAGCAGTTCTTC; CDR3 protein: CASSSRTGGLYNEQFF
V gene: TRBV6-1; clone size: .; J gene: TRBJ1-5; D gene: TRBD1; CDR3 DNA: TGTGCCAGCCGCGTTGGGACAGGCGGTCAGCCCCAGCATTTT; CDR3 protein: CASRVGTGGQPQHF
V gene: TRBV28; clone size: .; J gene: TRBJ2-2; D gene: .; CDR3 DNA: TGTGCCAGCAGTCCCACAGGGCGGACCGGGGAGCTGTTTTTT; CDR3 protein: CASSPTGRTGELFF
V gene: TRBV2; clone size: .; J gene: TRBJ1-5; D gene: .; CDR3 DNA: TGTGCCAGCGCCCGGGGTTGGCAGAGCAATCAGCCCCAGCATTTT; CDR3 protein: CASARGWQSNQPQHF
V gene: TRBV18; clone size: .; J gene: TRBJ2-3; D gene: TRBD2; CDR3 DNA: TGTGCCAGCTCACCACCGACTAGCGGGAGGGCCAGGGATACGCAGTATTTT; CDR3 protein: CASSPPTSGRARDTQYF
V gene: TRBV11-3; clone size: .; J gene: TRBJ2-2; D gene: .; CDR3 DNA: TGTGCCAGCAGCTACAGTACCGGGGAGCTGTTTTTT; CDR3 protein: CASSYSTGELFF
V gene: TRBV6-1; clone size: .; J gene: TRBJ1-2; D gene: TRBD1; CDR3 DNA: TGTGCCAGCAATCTGGACAGGGGGGATGGCTACACCTTC; CDR3 protein: CASNLDRGDGYTF
V gene: TRBV27; clone size: .; J gene: TRBJ1-2; D gene: TRBD1; CDR3 DNA: TGTGCCAGCAGTCCCGGGACAGGGGAGTGGGGCTACACCTTC; CDR3 protein: CASSPGTGEWGYTF
V gene: TRBV2; clone size: .; J gene: TRBJ2-3; D gene: TRBD2; CDR3 DNA: TGTGCCAGCAGACTAGCGGGAGTGAGAGATACGCAGTATTTT; CDR3 protein: CASRLAGVRDTQYF
V gene: TRBV19; clone size: .; J gene: TRBJ2-3; D gene: .; CDR3 DNA: TGTGCCACAAGGACAGTTAGCACAGATACGCAGTATTTT; CDR3 protein: CATRTVSTDTQYF
V gene: TRBV5-1; clone size: .; J gene: TRBJ1-6; D gene: .; CDR3 DNA: TGCGCCAGCAAAACAGGGCACTCGGGAAATTCACCCCTCCACTTT; CDR3 protein: CASKTGHSGNSPLHF
V gene: TRBV5-1; clone size: .; J gene: TRBJ1-2; D gene: TRBD1; CDR3 DNA: TGCGCCAGCAGCTTGGGGGCAGGGGGAAAGGACTATGGCTACACCTTC; CDR3 protein: CASSLGAGGKDYGYTF
V gene: TRBV15; clone size: .; J gene: TRBJ1-2; D gene: TRBD1; CDR3 DNA: TGTGCCACCAGTACTGGACAGGGCGATGGCTACACCTTC; CDR3 protein: CATSTGQGDGYTF
V gene: TRBV5-8; clone size: .; J gene: TRBJ1-6; D gene: .; CDR3 DNA: TGTGCCAGCAGAATAGACGGGTCCTATAATTCACCCCTCCACTTT; CDR3 protein: CASRIDGSYNSPLHF
V gene: TRBV9; clone size: .; J gene: TRBJ2-7; D gene: .; CDR3 DNA: TGTGCCAGCAGCGTAGCTGAAGGGAGCTACGAGCAGTACTTC; CDR3 protein: CASSVAEGSYEQYF
V gene: TRBV5-5; clone size: .; J gene: TRBJ2-7; D gene: .; CDR3 DNA: TGTGCCAGCAGCTTCCAGGGGCCTTACGAGCAGTACTTC; CDR3 protein: CASSFQGPYEQYF
V gene: TRBV25-1; clone size: .; J gene: TRBJ2-5; D gene: .; CDR3 DNA: TGTGCCAGCAGTAAATCCGGGACCATGAACCAAGAGACCCAGTACTTC; CDR3 protein: CASSKSGTMNQETQYF
V gene: TRBV5-5; clone size: few; J gene: TRBJ2-7; D gene: .; CDR3 DNA: TGTGCCAGCAGCTTGTTCCTTAGCTCTACGGGGTACGAGCAGTACTTC; CDR3 protein: CASSLFLSSTGYEQYF
V gene: TRBV27; clone size: once; J gene: TRBJ2-6; D gene: .; CDR3 DNA: TGTGCCAGCAGTTTACAGGGAAGTGGGGCCAACGTCCTGACTTTC; CDR3 protein: CASSLQGSGANVLTF
V gene: TRBV2; clone size: .; J gene: TRBJ2-7; D gene: .; CDR3 DNA: TGTGCCAGCAGTGACGTGCGGAACTCCTACGAGCAGTACTTC; CDR3 protein: CASSDVRNSYEQYF
V gene: TRBV29-1; clone size: .; J gene: TRBJ1-2; D gene: TRBD1; CDR3 DNA: TGCAGCGTTGAAGAAGGACAGGGCGACTATGGCTACACCTTC; CDR3 protein: CSVEEGQGDYGYTF
V gene: TRBV19; clone size: .; J gene: TRBJ2-1; D gene: TRBD1; CDR3 DNA: TGTGCCAGTAGTACACAGGGGCCCCTTTACAATGAGCAGTTCTTC; CDR3 protein: CASSTQGPLYNEQFF
V gene: TRBV18; clone size: .; J gene: TRBJ1-5; D gene: .; CDR3 DNA: TGTGCCAGCTCACCGGGCGTATTCTCCAATCAGCCCCAGCATTTT; CDR3 protein: CASSPGVFSNQPQHF
V gene: TRBV5-4; clone size: .; J gene: TRBJ2-7; D gene: .; CDR3 DNA: TGTGCCAGCAGCTTGGAGGTTCGGTCCTACGAGCAGTACTTC; CDR3 protein: CASSLEVRSYEQYF
V gene: TRBV30; clone size: .; J gene: TRBJ2-5; D gene: .; CDR3 DNA: TGTGCCTGGAGTGTGGGTCCCTACCAAGAGACCCAGTACTTC; CDR3 protein: CAWSVGPYQETQYF